Sequencing of this T cell receptor (beta chain) was carried out in a study of blood T cell repertoires in COVID-19. Turning to the study itself: Nucleic acid was either cDNA or gDNA, and it came from T cells, B-cell-depleted T cells, or PBMCs.

The assay was immunoSEQ multiplex PCR, and TCRdb's table has in-frame clones only and misses some. This sample has hundreds of thousands of clones, with approximately 90% found just once. This CDR3 contains 14 residues. V trimming: 5 bases; J trimming: 1 base; junction bases outside the gene matches: 2. Germline V gene sequence: CDR1 LGHNT, CDR2 FRNRAP. The sample taken for sequencing was PBMCs or T cells enriched from blood (not recorded which). This rearrangement joins TRBV12-5 to TRBJ1-1; 9 bases fit TRBD1. This receptor was identified in a man in his thirties or forties who had recovered from COVID-19. This CDR3 is CASGVGQGNTEAFF. The DNA of the CDR3 is TGTGCTAGTGGTGTGGGACAGGGGAACACTGAAGCTTTCTTT.